Listed here are 24 T cell receptor beta chains from one sample, sequenced in a study of CD8 T cells in ankylosing spondylitis. General study findings and limits: A TCR beta motif made of 7 to 9 highly homologous variants seemed typical of ankylosing spondylitis blood.

A single record per CDR3 protein comes from TCRdb applying MiXCR to the 5' RACE reads. This table holds almost 400,000 distinct CDR3 sequences, about a fifth found once. For these receptors, no antigen is known. Sequencing used blood, either unsorted or a sorted T cell fraction (not recorded which). The receptors here all came from a male donor with ankylosing spondylitis.

The V and J genes are TRBV7-9 and TRBJ1-2; no clear D gene. The CDR3 is 15 amino acids. Trimming shortened V by 1 base and J by 4 bases, and 13 bases separated the two germline ends. Per germline, CDR1 SEHNR and CDR2 FQNEAQ (reference sequence). The CDR3 here is CASSLGLPSSYGYTF. The CDR3, as DNA: TGTGCCAGCAGCTTAGGACTACCATCGAGCTATGGCTACACCTTC.

Only a few counts were recorded for this clonotype. The V call is TRBV20-1, the J call TRBJ2-3; TRBD2 might be the D (6 bases). V was shortened by 6 bases and J by 3 bases, with 16 bases between the two germline ends. The V gene's germline CDR1 is DFQATT and CDR2 SNEGSKA (reference sequence). CDR3 length: 14 residues. The CDR3 nucleotides read TGCAGTGCCCCCAGTGGTAGCGGAACAGATACGCAGTATTTT. This gives the protein CSAPSGSGTDTQYF.

In nucleotides, the CDR3 is TGTGCCTGGGGTCCGATGGCTTTCTTT. Translation gives CAWGPMAFF. The genes are TRBV30 and TRBJ1-1; D gene uncertain. This CDR3 has 9 amino acids. The germline V gene has CDR1 GTSNPN and CDR2 SVGIG (reference sequence). The V end was cut by 5 bases, the J end by 11 bases, with 9 bases between.

This rearrangement joins TRBV11-2 to TRBJ2-7; 11 bases are a match to TRBD2. The CDR3 runs to 15 residues. Per germline, CDR1 SGHAT and CDR2 FQNNGV. J was trimmed by 6 bases and V by 5 bases; bases with no gene match: 9. The CDR3 loop is CASSLGLAGRPEQYF. In DNA, the CDR3 is TGTGCCAGCAGCCTCGGACTAGCGGGCCGCCCCGAGCAGTACTTC.

This clonotype was observed a few times. The chain employs TRBV20-1 and TRBJ2-7; 9 bases map to TRBD2. The V gene end was trimmed by 4 bases and the J gene end by 5 bases; junction bases not matched to a gene: 9. The CDR3 totals 14 residues. Germline CDR1 reads DFQATT; CDR2 reads SNEGSKA (reference sequence). CDR3 coding DNA: TGCAGTGCTATTTCTCCTAGCGGGATCAACGAGCAGTACTTC. As protein: CSAISPSGINEQYF.

This clonotype was counted between two and nine times. The rearrangement uses TRBV9 and TRBJ1-6; 10 positions agree with TRBD1. Germline CDR1 is SGDLS and CDR2 is YYNGEE. The CDR3 has 16 residues. Unmatched junction bases numbered 8, after V lost 4 bases and J lost 7 bases. The CDR3 region has the DNA TGTGCCAGCAGCCCTCGGACAGGGGGTGGAAATTCACCCCTCCACTTT. Protein product: CASSPRTGGGNSPLHF.

This clonotype was detected only a few times. V usage is TRBV20-1 and J usage is TRBJ1-2; D is undetermined. Per the germline V gene, CDR1 is DFQATT and CDR2 is SNEGSKA (reference sequence). V lost 8 bases to trimming and J lost 4 bases, with 17 bases between them. CDR3 length: 13 amino acids. CDR3 bases: TGCAGTTCCCAGGCGGAGGTTGGCTATGGCTACACCTTC. This codes for CSSQAEVGYGYTF.

This clonotype was seen a handful of times. This chain joins TRBV5-1 and TRBJ1-1; 11 bases are shared with TRBD1. Unmatched junction bases numbered 6, after V lost 4 bases and J lost 4 bases. Germline CDR1 reads SGHRS; CDR2 reads YFSETQ. The CDR3 covers 15 residues. CDR3 amino acids: CASSPGQGGSTEAFF. The CDR3 bases are TGCGCCAGCAGCCCGGGACAGGGGGGGAGCACTGAAGCTTTCTTT.

This rearrangement joins TRBV3-1 to TRBJ2-2, with 8 bases lining up with TRBD1. The CDR3 length is 16 residues. V trimming: 1 base; J trimming: 3 bases; junction bases outside the gene matches: 4. Germline V lookup: CDR1 LGHDT, CDR2 YNNKEL (reference sequence). The CDR3, as DNA: TGTGCCAGCAGCCAAGGGACAGGGAAGGACACCGGGGAGCTGTTTTTT. The encoded protein is CASSQGTGKDTGELFF.

This sequence joins TRBV2 and TRBJ1-2, with D uncertain. Germline V lookup: CDR1 SNHLY, CDR2 FYNNEI. The V end lost 2 bases, the J end lost 5 bases, and 12 bases lay between the germline ends. This CDR3 has 14 residues. CDR3 nucleotides: TGTGCCAGCAGTGAAAGGCGGGAGAGATATGGCTACACCTTC. It is translated as CASSERRERYGYTF. Complete variable domain (other parts from reference TRBV2 and TRBJ1-2): EPEVTQTPSHQVTQMGQEVILRCVPISNHLYFYWYRQILGQKVEFLVSFYNNEISEKSEIFDDQFSVERPDGSNFTLKIRSTKLEDSAMYFCASSERRERYGYTFGSGTRLTVV.

This clonotype came up a few times. This chain uses TRBV20-1 with TRBJ2-2, with TRBD2 matching over 7 bases. From germline, CDR1 is DFQATT and CDR2 SNEGSKA (reference sequence). This CDR3 spans 17 amino acids. J gave up 4 bases and V 2 bases, and 13 bases lay outside the gene matches. CDR3 DNA sequence: TGCAGTGCTAGATATGGGACGGGAGGTTTAACCACCGGGGAGCTGTTTTTT. It translates to CSARYGTGGLTTGELFF.

The chain has TRBV5-1 and TRBJ2-7; D may be TRBD1 (6 bases). CDR3 length: 15 amino acids. Germline V lookup: CDR1 SGHRS, CDR2 YFSETQ. Between the trimmed V and J ends, which lost 1 base and 1 base, there was a span of 12 bases. CDR3 protein: CASSLFQGMSYEQYF. CDR3 bases: TGCGCCAGCAGCTTGTTCCAGGGGATGTCCTACGAGCAGTACTTC.

The rearrangement uses TRBV7-2 and TRBJ1-2; possibly TRBD1 for D (5 bases). The CDR3 covers 14 residues. V gave up 0 bases and J gave up 7 bases, with 12 bases separating them. Germline V gene data show CDR1 as SGHTA and CDR2 as FQGNSA. CDR3 coding DNA: TGTGCCAGCAGCTTAGCGGGAGTGGACACTGGCTACACCTTC. Protein sequence: CASSLAGVDTGYTF.

The CDR3 spells CASSLLSSGEAFF. The CDR3 DNA sequence: TGTGCCAGCAGCTTGCTAAGCTCTGGTGAAGCTTTCTTT. The chain is built from TRBV7-9 and TRBJ1-1; D remains ambiguous. The CDR3 runs to 13 residues. Germline CDR1 reads SEHNR; CDR2 reads FQNEAQ (reference sequence). V was clipped by 3 bases and J by 7 bases, with 12 bases between them.

The rearrangement joins TRBV5-1 to TRBJ2-7, with 13 bases lining up with TRBD2. CDR3 length equals 15 residues. The germline V gene encodes CDR1 SGHRS and CDR2 YFSETQ. V dropped 7 bases and J dropped 5; count of bases not matched to a gene: 9. The CDR3 sequence: CASGLGTSGKNEQYF. CDR3 coding DNA: TGCGCCAGCGGCCTGGGGACTAGCGGGAAGAACGAGCAGTACTTC.

J is TRBJ2-3 and V is TRBV15; 8 bases align to TRBD1. The CDR3 spans 16 residues. Germline lookup yields CDR1 LNHNV and CDR2 YYDKDF (reference sequence). J lost 4 bases, V lost 0 bases, and 6 bases had no gene match. The CDR3, as DNA: TGTGCCACCAGCAGAGAAGGACAGGGATCAGCAGATACGCAGTATTTT. It specifies CATSREGQGSADTQYF.

J is TRBJ1-1 and V is TRBV7-2, with 10 bases that match TRBD1. Germline trimming cut 0 bases from V and 2 bases from J; bases unmatched to any gene: 3. The CDR3 spans 16 residues. CDR1 and CDR2 from the germline V gene are SGHTA and FQGNSA. In DNA form, the CDR3 reads TGTGCCAGCAGCTTAGCAAGGACAGGGGGAAACACTGAAGCTTTCTTT. It yields the protein CASSLARTGGNTEAFF.

CDR3 sequence: CAISEQHTPRMYEQYF. The CDR3 nucleotides are TGTGCCATCAGTGAACAACACACGCCTCGGATGTACGAGCAGTACTTC. The chain combines TRBV10-3 with TRBJ2-7; the D is unclear. Per the germline V gene, CDR1 is ENHRY and CDR2 is SYGVKD. This CDR3 region has 16 residues. V was trimmed by 3 bases and J by 4 bases, leaving 19 bases between them.

Here the CDR3 reads CASSSLWREATYNEQFF. In DNA form, the CDR3 reads TGTGCCAGCAGTTCACTTTGGCGGGAGGCTACCTACAATGAGCAGTTCTTC. The rearrangement uses TRBV28 and TRBJ2-1, with 8 bases fitting TRBD2. Germline CDR1 and CDR2: MDHEN and SYDVKM. Germline trimming cut 4 bases from V and 2 bases from J; bases unmatched to any gene: 10. The CDR3 totals 17 residues.

This clonotype occurred a few times. The chain recombines TRBV29-1 with TRBJ2-3, with a possible D match to TRBD2 (6 bases). The germline gives CDR1 SQVTM, CDR2 ANQGSEA. The V end was cut by 7 bases, the J end by 4 bases, with 12 bases between. This CDR3 comprises 12 residues. The CDR3 DNA is TGCAGCGAGACTAGTCTTTCAGATACGCAGTATTTT. Residues: CSETSLSDTQYF.

This clonotype was seen more than once but under ten times. The genes are TRBV20-1 and TRBJ2-1; D not resolved. The V gene lost 6 bases and the J gene lost 6 bases, with 12 bases spanning the gap. CDR3 size: 12 residues. CDR1 is DFQATT and CDR2 is SNEGSKA in the germline V gene (reference sequence). CDR3 DNA sequence: TGCAGTGCCGGCGGCACTTTCAATGAGCAGTTCTTC. This sequence encodes CSAGGTFNEQFF.

This clonotype has more than one count but fewer than ten. The V and J genes are TRBV29-1 and TRBJ2-3; 8 bases match TRBD1. The CDR3 is 14 residues long. V lost 7 bases to trimming and J lost 3 bases; unmatched junction nucleotides: 9. Germline CDR1 and CDR2: SQVTM and ANQGSEA. The CDR3 DNA is TGCAGCGCCCGGACAGGGAGAAGGACAGATACGCAGTATTTT. Its protein product is CSARTGRRTDTQYF.

In this sample, this clonotype turned up a few times. The chain joins TRBV7-3 to TRBJ2-1; D might be TRBD2 (5 bases). The germline V and J ends were trimmed by 0 bases and 7 bases, with 7 bases remaining between them. The germline V gene encodes CDR1 SGHTA and CDR2 FQGTGA. The length of the CDR3 is 13 residues. As DNA, the CDR3 is TGTGCCAGCAGCTTAACGGGAGTTAATGAGCAGTTCTTC. Protein sequence: CASSLTGVNEQFF.

The sample holds many counts of this clonotype. The chain combines TRBV12-3 or TRBV12-4 with TRBJ2-1; possible D gene TRBD1, 5 bases. V was shortened by 4 bases and J by 6 bases, with 10 bases between the two germline ends. The CDR3 contains 13 residues. The CDR3 loop reads CASSSGHVNEQFF. In nucleotides, the CDR3 is TGTGCCAGCAGTTCCGGACATGTCAATGAGCAGTTCTTC.